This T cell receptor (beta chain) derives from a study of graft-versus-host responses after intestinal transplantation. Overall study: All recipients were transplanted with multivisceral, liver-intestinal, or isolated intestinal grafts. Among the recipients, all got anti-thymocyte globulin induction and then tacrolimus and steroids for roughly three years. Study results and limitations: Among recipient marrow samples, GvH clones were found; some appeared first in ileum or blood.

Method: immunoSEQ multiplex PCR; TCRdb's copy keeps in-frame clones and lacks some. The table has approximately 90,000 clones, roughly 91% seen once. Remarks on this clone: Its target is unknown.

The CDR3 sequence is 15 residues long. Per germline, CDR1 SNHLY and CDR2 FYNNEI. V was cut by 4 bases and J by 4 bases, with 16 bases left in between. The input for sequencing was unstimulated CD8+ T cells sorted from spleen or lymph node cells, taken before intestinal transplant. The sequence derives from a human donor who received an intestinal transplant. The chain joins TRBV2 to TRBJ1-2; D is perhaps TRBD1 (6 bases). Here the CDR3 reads CASSGYREGSYGYTF. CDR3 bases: TGTGCCAGCAGTGGGTACAGGGAGGGCTCCTATGGCTACACCTTC.